The rows below give T cell receptor beta chains drawn from one sample of a study of cytomegalovirus exposure and HLA in healthy donors. Some clones are missing from TCRdb's copy, which holds only in-frame ones; the method was immunoSEQ multiplex PCR. The sample shows about 170,000 clones, over 75% of them seen only once. Sequenced input: PBMCs. The receptors were sampled from a male donor in good health and CMV-seronegative. Each CDR3 is given with its conserved first and last residue. D genes are given only for firm matches. Clone size, where shown, is once, few, many, or a class for clones that have expanded.

clone size	J gene	D gene	V gene	CDR3 protein	CDR3 DNA
-	TRBJ2-1	-	TRBV9	CASSPAGVREQFF	TGTGCCAGCAGCCCAGCAGGGGTCCGTGAGCAGTTCTTC
once	TRBJ2-7	TRBD1	TRBV5-1	CASSWGQGPYEQYF	TGCGCCAGCAGCTGGGGACAGGGCCCCTACGAGCAGTACTTC
-	TRBJ1-2	TRBD1	TRBV27	CASSYQGAKGYTF	TGTGCCAGCAGTTACCAGGGGGCGAAGGGCTACACCTTC
few	TRBJ1-2	-	TRBV27	CASHTGGGRGYTF	TGTGCCAGCCACACGGGGGGTGGTCGTGGCTACACCTTC
-	TRBJ2-7	TRBD2	TRBV19	CASSPRSSGGLYEQYF	TGTGCCAGTAGCCCCCGATCTAGCGGGGGGCTCTACGAGCAGTACTTC
-	TRBJ1-6	-	TRBV11-2	CASSLDGGGRSPLHF	TGTGCCAGCAGCTTAGATGGGGGGGGACGTTCACCCCTCCACTTT
-	TRBJ2-1	TRBD2	TRBV7-6	CASSLGPGGGSSYNEQFF	TGTGCCAGCAGCTTAGGGCCGGGAGGCGGGAGCTCCTACAATGAGCAGTTCTTC
-	TRBJ2-4	-	TRBV10-1	CASSFAGENIQYF	TGCGCCAGTTCCTTCGCAGGCGAAAACATTCAGTACTTC
-	TRBJ1-3	TRBD1	TRBV9	CASSYGQGAGNTIYF	TGTGCCAGCAGCTATGGACAGGGCGCTGGAAACACCATATATTTT
-	TRBJ2-5	TRBD2	TRBV7-2	CASSLGIAGGQETQYF	TGTGCCAGCAGCTTAGGGATAGCGGGGGGGCAAGAGACCCAGTACTTC
-	TRBJ2-2	-	TRBV19	CASSIEGQSLNTGELFF	TGTGCCAGTAGTATCGAAGGACAGTCACTAAACACCGGGGAGCTGTTTTTT
-	TRBJ2-7	-	TRBV7-9	CASSPTGYEQYF	TGTGCCAGCAGCCCGACAGGCTACGAGCAGTACTTC
once	TRBJ2-7	TRBD1	TRBV5-5	CASSLVRGQRNEQYF	TGTGCCAGCAGCTTGGTGAGGGGACAGAGGAACGAGCAGTACTTC